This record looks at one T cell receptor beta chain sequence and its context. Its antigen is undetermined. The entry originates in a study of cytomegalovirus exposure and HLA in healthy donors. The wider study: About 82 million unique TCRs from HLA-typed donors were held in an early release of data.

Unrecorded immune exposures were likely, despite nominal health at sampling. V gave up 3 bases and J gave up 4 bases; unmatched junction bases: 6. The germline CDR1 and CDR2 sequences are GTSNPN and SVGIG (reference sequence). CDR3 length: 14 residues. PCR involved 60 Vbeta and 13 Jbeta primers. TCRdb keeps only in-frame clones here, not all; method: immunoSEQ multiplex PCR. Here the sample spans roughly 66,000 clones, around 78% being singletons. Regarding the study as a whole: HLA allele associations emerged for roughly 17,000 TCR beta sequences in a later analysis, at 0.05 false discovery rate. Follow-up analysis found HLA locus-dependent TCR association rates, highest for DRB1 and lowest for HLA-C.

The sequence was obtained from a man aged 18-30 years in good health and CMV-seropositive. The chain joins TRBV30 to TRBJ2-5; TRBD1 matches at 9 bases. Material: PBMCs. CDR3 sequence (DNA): TGTGCCTGGAGCCCAGGACAGGGGTTAGAGACCCAGTACTTC. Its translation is CAWSPGQGLETQYF.